This is a list of T cell receptor beta chains from one sample in a study of T cell responses to AZD1222 COVID-19 vaccine. Only in-frame clones appear in the TCRdb table, and some are missing; sequencing was by immunoSEQ multiplex PCR. This repertoire shows fewer than 150,000 clones, roughly 86% found once; its top ten account for approximately 6%. The sequenced sample was peripheral blood, obtained 28 days after the second AZD1222 dose. Receptors originate from an adult who received the AZD1222 COVID-19 vaccine. Each CDR3 is given with its conserved first and last residue. The D gene is left open where the match is weak. Expanded clones get a size class; other rows say once, few or many, or leave the size out.

>TRBV5-1|TRBD1|15|once|TRBJ1-6
CASSDGNRGGSPLHF
TGCGCCAGCAGCGATGGAAACAGGGGGGGTTCACCCCTCCACTTT
>TRBV19|NA|12|few|TRBJ2-1
CARYNAYNEQFF
TGTGCCAGGTATAACGCCTACAATGAGCAGTTCTTC
>TRBV11-3|TRBD1|15|NA|TRBJ2-1
CASSLVRGRGNEQFF
TGTGCCAGCAGCTTAGTTAGGGGGCGCGGGAATGAGCAGTTCTTC
>TRBV12-3/TRBV12-4|NA|13|NA|TRBJ2-7
CASSGGQPYEQYF
TGTGCCAGCAGTGGAGGACAGCCCTACGAGCAGTACTTC
>TRBV4-3|TRBD2|16|NA|TRBJ2-3
CASSQGSGGGTDTQYF
TGCGCCAGCAGCCAAGGGTCGGGGGGAGGCACAGATACGCAGTATTTT
>TRBV14|TRBD1|13|NA|TRBJ1-2
CASVGQGDYGYTF
TGTGCCAGCGTGGGACAGGGAGACTATGGCTACACCTTC
>TRBV10-3|TRBD1|15|NA|TRBJ2-5
CAISSSQGAQETQYF
TGTGCCATCAGTTCTTCACAGGGGGCCCAAGAGACCCAGTACTTC
>TRBV5-4|TRBD1|15|NA|TRBJ2-7
CASSLQGAYYYEQYF
TGTGCCAGCAGCTTACAGGGGGCTTATTACTACGAGCAGTACTTC
>TRBV5-1|NA|14|NA|TRBJ2-1
CASSPMGAYNEQFF
TGCGCCAGCAGCCCGATGGGAGCCTACAATGAGCAGTTCTTC
>TRBV5-6|NA|15|NA|TRBJ1-5
CASSLWTVSNQPQHF
TGTGCCAGCAGCTTGTGGACAGTTAGCAATCAGCCCCAGCATTTT
>TRBV4-1|NA|16|NA|TRBJ2-2
CASSLSSLSRTGELFF
TGCGCCAGCAGTCTCTCCTCCCTGTCGCGGACCGGGGAGCTGTTTTTT
>TRBV21-1|NA|19|few|TRBJ1-4
CASSKVKGTGNATNEKLFF
TGTGCCAGCAGCAAAGTTAAGGGGACAGGGAATGCAACTAATGAAAAACTGTTTTTT
>TRBV6-5|NA|15|NA|TRBJ1-3
CASRDVGSSGNTIYF
TGTGCCAGCAGAGACGTGGGGAGCTCTGGAAACACCATATATTTT
>TRBV5-6|NA|14|NA|TRBJ2-5
CASSLGTRQETQYF
TGTGCCAGCAGCTTAGGGACTCGGCAAGAGACCCAGTACTTC
>TRBV5-6|NA|16|NA|TRBJ1-6
CASSIPRDKVHSPLHF
TGTGCCAGCAGCATTCCCCGGGACAAAGTCCATTCACCCCTCCACTTT
>TRBV7-9|NA|18|once|TRBJ2-1
CASSLPKLGTVIYNEQFF
TGTGCCAGCAGCTTACCCAAGTTGGGGACTGTCATCTACAATGAGCAGTTCTTC
>TRBV4-1|NA|18|NA|TRBJ1-4
CASSQYLSTRGPDEKLFF
TGCGCCAGCAGCCAATACCTCTCCACTCGGGGTCCCGATGAAAAACTGTTTTTT
>TRBV12-3/TRBV12-4|NA|13|NA|TRBJ1-2
CASSPGTGDGYTF
TGTGCCAGCAGCCCCGGGACGGGGGATGGCTACACCTTC
>TRBV21-1|NA|16|NA|TRBJ1-2
CASSKPTRTENYGYTF
TGTGCCAGCAGCAAGCCAACCCGGACGGAGAACTATGGCTACACCTTC
>TRBV2|NA|15|NA|TRBJ2-3
CASSARGQGTDTQYF
TGTGCCAGCAGCGCCAGGGGCCAGGGCACAGATACGCAGTATTTT
>TRBV30|TRBD1|15|NA|TRBJ1-6
CAWSVGAGGDSPLHF
TGTGCCTGGAGTGTCGGGGCAGGGGGCGATTCACCCCTCCACTTT
>TRBV5-5|NA|15|NA|TRBJ2-1
CASSRTGIRGNEQFF
TGTGCCAGCAGCCGTACAGGGATCAGGGGCAATGAGCAGTTCTTC
>TRBV19|NA|15|NA|TRBJ1-4
CASSMRQPRSEKLFF
TGTGCCAGTAGTATGAGACAGCCCAGAAGTGAAAAACTGTTTTTT
>TRBV5-5|NA|15|NA|TRBJ2-7
CASSLRGALIGEQYF
TGTGCCAGCAGCCTCAGGGGGGCACTAATTGGCGAGCAGTACTTC
>TRBV19|NA|12|NA|TRBJ1-2
CASSMEYYGYTF
TGTGCCAGTAGTATGGAGTACTATGGCTACACCTTC
>TRBV7-6|TRBD2|15|NA|TRBJ2-7
CASSLASGTTYEQYF
TGTGCCAGCAGCTTAGCTAGCGGGACCACCTACGAGCAGTACTTC
>TRBV7-2|NA|15|NA|TRBJ2-1
CASSQAGYSYNEQFF
TGTGCCAGCAGCCAGGCCGGGTACTCCTACAATGAGCAGTTCTTC
>TRBV4-3|TRBD1|14|NA|TRBJ1-1
CASSPATGFTEAFF
TGCGCCAGCAGCCCGGCGACAGGGTTCACTGAAGCTTTCTTT
>TRBV10-3|NA|14|NA|TRBJ1-1
CAISEGGADTEAFF
TGTGCCATCAGTGAGGGGGGCGCAGACACTGAAGCTTTCTTT
>TRBV5-1|NA|14|NA|TRBJ1-1
CASSLQEAGREAFF
TGCGCCAGCAGCTTACAGGAGGCAGGACGTGAAGCTTTCTTT
>TRBV14|NA|16|NA|TRBJ2-5
CASSQVFPGTAMAQYF
TGTGCCAGCAGCCAAGTATTTCCGGGGACGGCAATGGCCCAGTACTTC
>TRBV24-1|TRBD1|21|NA|TRBJ2-3
CATSDPAPGQGEGGSTDTQYF
TGTGCCACCAGTGATCCGGCCCCGGGACAGGGAGAGGGGGGGAGCACAGATACGCAGTATTTT
>TRBV24-1|NA|15|NA|TRBJ1-3
CATSDGQRSGNTIYF
TGTGCCACCAGTGATGGACAGCGCTCTGGAAACACCATATATTTT
>TRBV5-8|NA|14|NA|TRBJ1-1
CASLRATLNTEAFF
TGTGCCAGCCTTCGGGCGACCCTGAACACTGAAGCTTTCTTT
>TRBV10-3|NA|14|NA|TRBJ2-2
CAISELRDTGELFF
TGTGCCATCAGTGAGTTAAGGGACACCGGGGAGCTGTTTTTT
>TRBV2|NA|13|NA|TRBJ1-2
CASSEGLRYGYTF
TGTGCCAGCAGTGAGGGGCTTCGCTATGGCTACACCTTC
>TRBV7-2|NA|16|NA|TRBJ2-6
CASSPRSGTGANVLTF
TGTGCCAGCAGCCCGAGGTCAGGCACTGGGGCCAACGTCCTGACTTTC
>TRBV16|TRBD1|15|NA|TRBJ2-1
CASSQTGVPNNEQFF
TGTGCCAGCAGCCAAACAGGGGTCCCAAACAATGAGCAGTTCTTC
>TRBV2|NA|14|NA|TRBJ2-3
CASRARGLTDTQYF
TGTGCCAGCAGGGCCCGTGGTCTCACAGATACGCAGTATTTT
>TRBV2|TRBD2|14|NA|TRBJ2-1
CATAAGARYNEQFF
TGTGCCACCGCCGCGGGAGCGAGGTACAATGAGCAGTTCTTC
>TRBV30|TRBD2|14|NA|TRBJ2-5
CAWSGLAGGETQYF
TGTGCCTGGAGTGGACTAGCGGGGGGAGAGACCCAGTACTTC
>TRBV7-9|NA|15|NA|TRBJ1-1
CASSATRDGNTEAFF
TGTGCCAGCAGCGCTACCCGGGACGGTAACACTGAAGCTTTCTTT
>TRBV3-1/TRBV3-2|NA|14|few|TRBJ2-7
CASSLRQRLNEQYF
TGTGCCAGCAGCCTCCGACAGAGACTGAACGAGCAGTACTTC
>TRBV7-2|TRBD1|16|NA|TRBJ2-2
CASSLVGTGGTGELFF
TGTGCCAGCAGCTTGGTAGGGACAGGCGGGACCGGGGAGCTGTTTTTT
>TRBV23-1|NA|12|NA|TRBJ1-1
CASSEGRTEAFF
TGCGCCAGCAGTGAAGGACGGACGGAAGCTTTCTTT
>TRBV14|NA|15|NA|TRBJ2-7
CASSHIGRFAYEQYF
TGTGCCAGCAGCCACATAGGGCGTTTTGCCTACGAGCAGTACTTC
>TRBV19|NA|14|NA|TRBJ2-7
CASSTLDRDYEQYF
TGTGCCAGTAGTACCCTGGACCGAGACTACGAGCAGTACTTC
>TRBV10-3|NA|14|few|TRBJ2-7
CAISKGGGGYEQYF
TGTGCCATCAGTAAAGGGGGAGGGGGCTACGAGCAGTACTTC
>TRBV5-4|TRBD1|13|NA|TRBJ1-1
CASTLQGATEAFF
TGTGCCAGCACCCTACAGGGGGCCACTGAAGCTTTCTTT
>TRBV29-1|NA|12|NA|TRBJ1-2
CSVSEGNYGYTF
TGCAGCGTTAGTGAGGGGAACTATGGCTACACCTTC
>TRBV7-2|TRBD1|14|NA|TRBJ1-5
CASSLDRGQSPQHF
TGTGCCAGCAGCCTTGACAGGGGGCAATCGCCCCAGCATTTT
>TRBV28|TRBD1|15|NA|TRBJ1-2
CASSSRTGGNYGYTF
TGTGCCAGCAGTTCCCGGACAGGGGGCAACTATGGCTACACCTTC
>TRBV27|TRBD2|16|NA|TRBJ2-3
CASADRRTSGSNTQYF
TGTGCCAGCGCGGATCGAAGGACTAGCGGGAGTAATACGCAGTATTTT
>TRBV5-4|NA|16|NA|TRBJ2-3
CASSPRRGGSTDTQYF
TGTGCCAGCAGCCCCCGAAGGGGCGGTAGCACAGATACGCAGTATTTT
>TRBV5-5|NA|15|NA|TRBJ2-7
CASSQAGRGSYEQYF
TGTGCCAGCAGCCAAGCGGGAAGGGGGTCCTACGAGCAGTACTTC
>TRBV4-2|TRBD1|15|NA|TRBJ2-7
CASSRLRTGSHEQYF
TGTGCCAGCAGCCGCCTTCGGACAGGGTCCCACGAGCAGTACTTC
>TRBV29-1|NA|12|NA|TRBJ1-1
CSALDRETEAFF
TGCAGCGCACTTGACAGAGAAACTGAAGCTTTCTTT